This passage covers 2 T cell receptor beta chains from one sample sequenced in a study of cytomegalovirus exposure and HLA in healthy donors. 13 Jbeta primers and 60 Vbeta primers were used for the PCR. The data were produced by immunoSEQ multiplex PCR, yet TCRdb's version contains in-frame clones alone and is incomplete. The sample has just under 95,000 clones, over 75% seen once. The specimen was PBMCs. These receptors came from a man aged 50 to 59 in good health and CMV-seropositive.

As regards this clone: In this CDR3 the conserved last residue, phenylalanine or tryptophan, is missing, so a read error is likely. The V and J genes are TRBV30 and TRBJ1-2; weak D call: TRBD1 (5 bases). This CDR3 is built from 16 residues. Germline V CDR1 and CDR2: GTSNPN, SVGIG (reference sequence). Trimming pared 5 bases from V and 0 bases from J, leaving 19 bases between. CDR3 sequence: CAWDTNTDSSNYGYTL. The CDR3 coding sequence is TGTGCCTGGGACACCAACACAGACAGTTCTAACTATGGCTACACCCTC.

A single count supports this clone. This chain uses TRBV4-3 with TRBJ1-2, with D perhaps TRBD1 (6 bases). Deletions cut 0 bases from V and 4 bases from J, with 9 bases between. The germline gives CDR1 LGHNA, CDR2 YSLEER. The CDR3 is 14 residues long. CDR3 in DNA: TGCGCCAGCAGCCAAGAGACAGGAACCTATGGCTACACCTTC. Translated, it gives CASSQETGTYGYTF.